Below, 14 T cell receptor beta chains from the same sample are listed, as sequenced in a study of blood T cell repertoires in COVID-19. Profiling relied on immunoSEQ multiplex PCR, and the TCRdb table lists in-frame clones only, not all of them. The sample carries over 200,000 clones, around 90% recorded once. The specimen was peripheral blood. Receptors were obtained from a woman under 30 who had recovered from COVID-19.

The sample holds one count of this clone. The rearrangement links TRBV7-9 to TRBJ2-3; TRBD2 matches 7 bases. The CDR3 contains 15 residues. Trimming removed 8 bases from V and 11 bases from J; junction bases left unmatched: 19. Germline lookup yields CDR1 SEHNR and CDR2 FQNEAQ (reference sequence). In DNA form, the CDR3 reads TGTGCCAGCGTCATGACTAGCAACTCTCCCTTAGGGCAGTATTTT. This gives the protein CASVMTSNSPLGQYF.

The sample holds one count of this clone. This sequence joins TRBV19 and TRBJ2-6; 7 positions match TRBD1. Losses at the gene ends were 10 bases for V and 2 bases for J; bases not matched to a gene: 14. CDR3 length equals 17 residues. Germline CDR1 reads LNHDA; CDR2 reads SQIVND (reference sequence). The CDR3, as DNA: TGTGCCACGGCAGGGGGATTAAGGGTGACTGGGGCCAACGTCCTGACTTTC. It codes for CATAGGLRVTGANVLTF.

The chain joins TRBV5-1 to TRBJ2-7; D not certain. Germline-derived CDR1 and CDR2 are SGHRS and YFSETQ. The V end lost 0 bases, the J end lost 3 bases, and 7 bases lay between the germline ends. The CDR3 contains 13 residues. The CDR3 sequence is CASSLVENYEQYF. The CDR3, as DNA: TGCGCCAGCAGCTTGGTAGAAAACTACGAGCAGTACTTC.

This clone occurred once. The chain recombines TRBV4-1 with TRBJ2-1; 7 bases are shared with TRBD2. This CDR3 region has 16 residues. Germline loops: CDR1 MGHRA, CDR2 YSYEKL. V lost 2 bases, J lost 3 bases, and 7 bases stayed unmatched. In nucleotides, the CDR3 is TGCGCCAGCAGCCAACCTAAGCGGGATTTCTACAATGAGCAGTTCTTC. It yields the protein CASSQPKRDFYNEQFF.

V is TRBV6-5 and J is TRBJ2-5; perhaps TRBD2 as D (6 bases). Germline V CDR1 and CDR2: MNHEY, SVGAGI. The length of the CDR3 is 13 residues. The V gene lost 4 bases and the J gene lost 5 bases, with 11 bases spanning the gap. The CDR3 sequence: CASSFGGVETQYF. The CDR3 DNA reads as TGTGCCAGCAGTTTTGGAGGGGTGGAGACCCAGTACTTC.

The chain combines TRBV3-1 (or the pseudogene TRBV3-2) with TRBJ2-2, with D maybe TRBD1 (5 bases). The CDR3 has 16 residues. Germline CDR1 is LGHDT and CDR2 is YNNKEL (reference sequence). V lost 1 base, J lost 0 bases, and 9 bases lay in between. The CDR3 region has the DNA TGTGCCAGCAGCCAAGTCCAAGGGGCGAACACCGGGGAGCTGTTTTTT. Its translation is CASSQVQGANTGELFF.

The chain uses TRBV5-6 and TRBJ2-1; D may be TRBD2 (6 bases). Trimming stripped 3 bases from V and 0 bases from J, with 10 bases between. The CDR3 is 15 residues long. Germline CDR1 reads SGHDT; CDR2 reads YYEEEE. CDR3 nucleotides: TGTGCCAGCAGCTGGGGACTGAGCTCCTACAATGAGCAGTTCTTC. Amino acids: CASSWGLSSYNEQFF. The full variable domain, its missing parts supplied by reference TRBV5-6 and TRBJ2-1, is DAGVTQSPTHLIKTRGQQVTLRCSPKSGHDTVSWYQQALGQGPQFIFQYYEEEERQRGNFPDRFSGHQFPNYSSELNVNALLLGDSALYLCASSWGLSSYNEQFFGPGTRLTVL.

The V call is TRBV1, the J call TRBJ2-7; the table's D call of TRBD1 was not tested on the DNA. TRBV1 is shown as a pseudogene. CDR3 length: 16 amino acids. The CDR3 nucleotides are TGCACCAGCAGCCAAGCGGACAGGGGAGTGATCTACGAGCAGTACTTC. It encodes CTSSQADRGVIYEQYF.

V and J are TRBV7-9 and TRBJ2-7, with 8 bases aligning to TRBD2. CDR3 size: 19 residues. Per germline, CDR1 SEHNR and CDR2 FQNEAQ (reference sequence). V shed 7 bases and J 4 bases; nucleotides not matched to a gene: 24. CDR3 in amino acids: CASNIIHANGRGSRYEQYF. CDR3 coding DNA: TGTGCCAGCAACATTATCCACGCAAACGGGAGGGGTAGTCGATACGAGCAGTACTTC.

The gene calls are TRBV6-4 and TRBJ1-1; D is unresolved. CDR1 and CDR2 from the germline V gene are MRHNA and SNTAGT. CDR3 size: 15 residues. Trimming removed 4 bases from V and 1 base from J, with 13 bases in between. The CDR3 reads CASSASGMGNTEAFF. The CDR3 DNA reads as TGTGCCAGCAGTGCGAGCGGTATGGGGAACACTGAAGCTTTCTTT.

The chain has TRBV27 and TRBJ2-1; 11 bases align to TRBD2. CDR3 size: 15 residues. The germline V gene has CDR1 MNHEY and CDR2 SMNVEV (reference sequence). Trimming at V came to 6 bases and at J to 5 bases, leaving 6 bases not matched to a gene. In DNA form, the CDR3 reads TGTGCCAGCAGCGCCGGGACTAGCGGACACAATGAGCAGTTCTTC. The encoded protein is CASSAGTSGHNEQFF.

The rearrangement joins TRBV15 to TRBJ1-6; D is perhaps TRBD1 (6 bases). Germline loops: CDR1 LNHNV, CDR2 YYDKDF (reference sequence). The CDR3 spans 17 residues. Trimming shortened V by 1 base and J by 6 bases, and 16 bases separated the two germline ends. The CDR3 reads CATSRVPGHSSNSPLHF. The CDR3 nucleotides read TGTGCCACCAGCAGAGTCCCGGGACATAGTAGTAATTCACCCCTCCACTTT.

This chain's CDR3 is CASSQIQGLNHGYTF. The CDR3 DNA reads TGTGCCAGCAGCCAGATACAGGGTCTGAATCATGGCTACACCTTC. The V and J genes are TRBV14 and TRBJ1-2, with D maybe TRBD1 (6 bases). The CDR3 runs to 15 residues. Germline loops: CDR1 SGHDN, CDR2 FVKESK. V gave up 3 bases and J gave up 6 bases, with 17 bases separating them.

The V call is TRBV6-2 or TRBV6-3, the J call TRBJ1-5; D is unresolved. V was clipped by 2 bases and J by 6 bases, with 23 bases between them. The germline CDR1 and CDR2 sequences are MNHEY and SVGEGT. This CDR3 region has 18 residues. CDR3 in amino acids: CASSYELRDKLGGQPQHF. The DNA of the CDR3 is TGTGCCAGCAGTTACGAGCTCCGTGACAAGTTGGGAGGTCAGCCCCAGCATTTT.